This T cell receptor beta chain was identified in a study of shared clonotypes between healthy human individuals. Study-wide context: CD4 naive and memory got three plates each, CD8 naive two, CD8 memory one.

Overall study findings and caveats: Naive subsets generally had larger estimated richness than memory subsets. Sampling included only blood; tissue repertoires likely differ.

Note on this clone: The antigen is undetermined.

V lost 3 bases and J lost 7, with 10 bases in between. CDR3 length: 14 residues. Germline V CDR1 and CDR2: SGHTA, FQGNSA. Original processing notes: Quality scores were absent from the junction-only immunoSEQ sequences, so filtering differed. Measured with immunoSEQ multiplex PCR; TCRdb has only the in-frame clones, and not every one. V and J calls plus clone size are reproduced from that table; the DNA served to infer D and trimming. The table records nearly 1,000,000 clones, 60% to 85% of them present only once. This sequence was found in a man between 18 and 29 years old in good health. The chain links TRBV7-2 to TRBJ1-6; no clear D gene. Input material: memory CD4+ T cells sorted from blood. Regarding subset: CD45RA-negative fraction. Here the CDR3 DNA reads TGTGCCAGCAGCTTTGGCAGCCTAAATTCACCCCTCCACTTT. Translation gives CASSFGSLNSPLHF.